This TCR beta chain was captured by sequencing in a study of beta chain features in type 1 diabetes (dated by TCRdb to 2016 to 2018). Study-level background: Mean age, gender distribution, total cell number and subset yield were not different between patients and healthy donors. A total of 100 million to 110 million sorted cells were examined across all samples, and a strong correlation was observed between cell number per subset and RNA yield. In the study, TCRB repertoires of sorted circulating CD4+ T cell subsets from recently diagnosed type 1 diabetes patients were compared with those of matched healthy donors. Regulatory and stem cell-like memory subsets were isolated from only 8 patients and roughly 8 healthy donors, whereas naive and central memory subsets came from all 30 or so donors.

The entire amount of isolated RNA was reverse transcribed using the High Capacity cDNA Reverse Transcription Kit, so the sequenced TCRB transcripts were expressed ones. Deep immunoSEQ sequencing was performed on naive, central memory and regulatory T cell samples, with an average of approximately 3.9 million total reads per sample. Sorted cells were lysed in RLT buffer and RNA was extracted with DNase-treated RNeasy Micro or Mini kits, depending on cell number. To prevent cross-contamination, each cell subset was processed individually, whereas patient and healthy donor samples were processed jointly. Using the immunoSEQ multiplex PCR, TCRB sequences were amplified from cDNA into 87-bp fragments spanning the CDR3 region. Amplicons were sequenced on the Illumina HiSeq platform. Turning to the authors' computational methods: Synthetic template baselines were used to correct PCR bias computationally, reads within Hamming distance 2 were collapsed, and singletons that could not be merged were discarded. Reads were aligned against IMGT to assign V, D and J genes, CDR3 length and insertions or deletions at six rearrangement sites. Within each subset, clonotype counts were normalized to sorted cell number, after which true diversity and Gini coefficients were computed with the tcR R package. Repertoire sharing was quantified using the overlap coefficient calculated on TCRB nucleotide sequences. TCRdb limited this immuneACCESS table to in-frame rearrangements with V and J called. A share of clones is missing; checked studies link under half to unresolved V genes, and the rest is unexplained. V and J calls and clone size are those listed in that table; D and trimming were worked out from the DNA. The sample has around 300,000 clones on record, 8% of them singletons. The top ten constitute roughly 1% of the sample.

As concerns this clone: The antigen this receptor binds is unknown. No much larger clonotype is one base removed from it; base qualities were not supplied.

From each donor, a single peripheral blood sample of about 116 mL on average was drawn into heparinised tubes. Naive, central memory, regulatory and stem cell-like memory CD4+ T cells were sorted on a BD FACSAria II using a panel including CD45RO, CCR7, CD25, CD127, CD95 and CD27. All sorted populations exceeded 95% purity. PBMCs were isolated right away by Lymphoprep density gradient centrifugation and were stained directly, without culture. So that batch effects would be minimized, each experiment stained and sorted samples in pairs, pairing one healthy donor with one patient. Looking up the germline V gene yields CDR1 SGDLS and CDR2 YYNGEE. From the cysteine up to the phenylalanine, the CDR3 has a length of 15 residues. Just CDR3 DNA is preserved here, 45 bases in frame from base 1. V and J are truncated by 0 bases and 5 bases respectively, leaving an intervening sequence of 14 bases. The full study reports these points: Because cDNA was sequenced instead of genomic DNA, highly expressing activated cells could be over-represented, though the groups showed no difference in activation or CD3 levels. HLA sub-analyses involved small numbers of individuals, so any influence of HLA type on TCRB rearrangement remained unresolved. Naive, central memory and regulatory TCRB repertoires appeared more similar among patients than among healthy donors. In all four CD4+ subsets, TCRB CDR3 length was moderately but significantly shorter in type 1 diabetes patients. PCR might favor shorter templates, but patient and control samples were amplified and corrected together, so any skew would affect both groups equally. Fewer insertions and more nucleotide deletions at VDJ recombination sites were observed in patients with type 1 diabetes, implying thymic rearrangement abnormalities.

This TCR derives from a woman younger than 35 in good health. The chain is assembled from TRBV9 and TRBJ2-5, with TRBD1 as a weak D call on 5 bases. Source material: central memory CD4+ T cells from blood. The CDR3 here reads CASSVGGSRLETQYF. The bases read TGTGCCAGCAGCGTAGGGGGCAGTAGATTGGAGACCCAGTACTTC.